This entry is about one T cell receptor (beta chain). The source of the sample is a study of OX40 agonist ivuxolimab in advanced cancers. Study overall: Six ivuxolimab dose levels, 0.01 to 10 mg/kg, were given intravenously every 2 weeks. Partial response was recorded in three patients: one hepatocellular carcinoma and two cutaneous melanoma cases.

The method was immunoSEQ multiplex PCR; TCRdb's version includes in-frame clones alone and lacks a portion of them. The sample shows roughly 64,000 clones, 75% to 90% of them seen only once. In germline, CDR1 is GTSNPN, CDR2 SVGIG (reference sequence). The ends were cut back, 0 bases at V and 4 bases at J, with 9 bases in the middle. There are 13 residues in the CDR3. The clonotype comes from an adult with an advanced solid tumor such as melanoma, head and neck, liver or kidney cancer. The sample was CD4+ or CD8+ T cells sorted from blood, taken in a trial of the OX40 agonist ivuxolimab. V and J are TRBV30 and TRBJ1-2; D is undetermined. For the CDR3, the DNA is TGTGCCTGGAGTGTCTCAGGAGTCTATGGCTACACCTTC. Translation gives CAWSVSGVYGYTF.